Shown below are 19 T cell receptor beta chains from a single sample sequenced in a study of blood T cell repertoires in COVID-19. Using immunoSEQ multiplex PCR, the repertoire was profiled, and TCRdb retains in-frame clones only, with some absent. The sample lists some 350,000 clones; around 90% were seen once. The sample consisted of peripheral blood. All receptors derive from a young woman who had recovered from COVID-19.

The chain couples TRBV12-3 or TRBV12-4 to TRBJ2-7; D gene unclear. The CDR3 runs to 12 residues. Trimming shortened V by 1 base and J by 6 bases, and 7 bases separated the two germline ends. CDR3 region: CASSLGWAEQYV. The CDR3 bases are TGTGCCAGCAGTTTAGGGTGGGCCGAGCAGTACGTC.

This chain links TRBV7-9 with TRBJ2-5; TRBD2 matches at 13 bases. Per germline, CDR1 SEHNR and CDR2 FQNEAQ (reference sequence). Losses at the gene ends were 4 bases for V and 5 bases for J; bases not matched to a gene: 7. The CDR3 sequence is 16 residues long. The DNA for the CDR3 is TGTGCCAGCAGCTCCGGACTAGCGGGAGAGGGTGAGACCCAGTACTTC. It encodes CASSSGLAGEGETQYF.

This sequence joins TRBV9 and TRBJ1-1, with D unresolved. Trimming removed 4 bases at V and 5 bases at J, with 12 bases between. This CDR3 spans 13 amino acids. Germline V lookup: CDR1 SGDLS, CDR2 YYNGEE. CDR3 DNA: TGTGCCAGCAGCCTCCGGACGGGAACTGAAGCTTTCTTT. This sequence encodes CASSLRTGTEAFF.

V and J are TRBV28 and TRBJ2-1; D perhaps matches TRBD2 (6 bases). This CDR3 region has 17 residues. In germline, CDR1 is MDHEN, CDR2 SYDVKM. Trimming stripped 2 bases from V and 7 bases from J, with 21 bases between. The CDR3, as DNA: TGTGCCAGCAGTTTAAGATCGCGGGGTGGGATAAGGAATGAGCAGTTCTTC. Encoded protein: CASSLRSRGGIRNEQFF.

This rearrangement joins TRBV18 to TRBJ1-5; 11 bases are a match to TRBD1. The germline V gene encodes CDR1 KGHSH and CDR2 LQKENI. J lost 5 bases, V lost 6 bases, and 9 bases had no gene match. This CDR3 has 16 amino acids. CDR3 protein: CASSKGTGGADQPQHF. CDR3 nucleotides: TGTGCCAGCTCTAAAGGGACAGGGGGAGCGGATCAGCCCCAGCATTTT.

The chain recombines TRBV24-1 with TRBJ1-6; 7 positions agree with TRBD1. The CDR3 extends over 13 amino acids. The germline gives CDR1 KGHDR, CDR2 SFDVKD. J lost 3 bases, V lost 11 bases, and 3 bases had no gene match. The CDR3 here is CARRTGYNSPLHF. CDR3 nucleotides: TGTGCCAGGAGGACAGGCTATAATTCACCCCTCCACTTT.

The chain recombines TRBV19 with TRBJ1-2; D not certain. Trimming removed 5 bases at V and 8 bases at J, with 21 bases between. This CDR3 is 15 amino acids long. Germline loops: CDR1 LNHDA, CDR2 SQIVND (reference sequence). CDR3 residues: CASSALPGLLLGYTF. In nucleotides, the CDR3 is TGTGCCAGTAGTGCCCTCCCCGGACTCCTATTGGGCTACACCTTC.

The chain's CDR3 is CASSLVGARNDQETQYF. DNA of the CDR3: TGTGCCAGCAGCTTGGTAGGGGCCAGGAACGACCAAGAGACCCAGTACTTC. The chain couples TRBV5-6 to TRBJ2-5; D is perhaps TRBD1 (5 bases). Germline loops: CDR1 SGHDT, CDR2 YYEEEE. There are 17 residues in the CDR3. V was shortened by 0 bases and J by 0 bases, with 15 bases between the two germline ends.

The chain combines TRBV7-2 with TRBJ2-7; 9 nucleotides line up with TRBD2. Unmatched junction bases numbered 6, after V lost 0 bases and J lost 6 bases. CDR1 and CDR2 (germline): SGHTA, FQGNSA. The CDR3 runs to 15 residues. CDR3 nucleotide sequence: TGTGCCAGCAGCTTAGCGCCGGGACTAGCCAGCGAGCAGTACGTC. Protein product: CASSLAPGLASEQYV.

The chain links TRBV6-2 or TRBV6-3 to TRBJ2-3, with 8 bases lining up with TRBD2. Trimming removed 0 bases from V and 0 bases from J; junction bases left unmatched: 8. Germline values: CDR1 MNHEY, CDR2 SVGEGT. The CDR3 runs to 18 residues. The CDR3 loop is CASSYSVSSGVSTDTQYF. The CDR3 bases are TGTGCCAGCAGTTACTCGGTCAGTAGCGGGGTTAGCACAGATACGCAGTATTTT.

The CDR3 reads CASRYSSGRGLNEQYV. CDR3 sequence (DNA): TGTGCCAGCAGGTATTCTAGCGGGAGGGGACTAAACGAGCAGTACGTC. This chain uses TRBV21-1 with TRBJ2-7; TRBD2 reflects the table's D call only, with no check against the DNA. TRBV21-1 is reported as a pseudogene. The CDR3 runs to 16 residues.

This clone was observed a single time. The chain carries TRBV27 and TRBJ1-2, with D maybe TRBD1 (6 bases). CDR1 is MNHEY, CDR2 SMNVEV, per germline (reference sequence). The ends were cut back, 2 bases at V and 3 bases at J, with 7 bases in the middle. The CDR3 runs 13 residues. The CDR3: CASSLHRDYGYTF. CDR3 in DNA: TGTGCCAGCAGTTTACACAGGGACTATGGCTACACCTTC.

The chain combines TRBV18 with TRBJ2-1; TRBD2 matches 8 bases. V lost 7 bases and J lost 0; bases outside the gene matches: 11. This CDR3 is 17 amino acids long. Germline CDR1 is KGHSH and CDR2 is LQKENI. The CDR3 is CASCRRGEVSSYNEQFF. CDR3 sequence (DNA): TGTGCCAGCTGCCGGCGGGGGGAGGTAAGCTCCTACAATGAGCAGTTCTTC.

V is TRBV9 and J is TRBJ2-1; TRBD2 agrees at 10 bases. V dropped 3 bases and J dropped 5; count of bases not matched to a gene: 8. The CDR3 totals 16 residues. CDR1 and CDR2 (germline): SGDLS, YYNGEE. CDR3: CASSALGTSVDNEQFF. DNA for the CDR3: TGTGCCAGCAGCGCCCTCGGGACTAGCGTCGACAATGAGCAGTTCTTC.

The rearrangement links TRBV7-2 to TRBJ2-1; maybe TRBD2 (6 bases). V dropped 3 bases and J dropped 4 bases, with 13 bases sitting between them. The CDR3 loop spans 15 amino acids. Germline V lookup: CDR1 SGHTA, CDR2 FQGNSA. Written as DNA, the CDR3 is TGTGCCAGCAGCTTGGGGATAGCGGCGTACAATGAGCAGTTCTTC. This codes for CASSLGIAAYNEQFF.

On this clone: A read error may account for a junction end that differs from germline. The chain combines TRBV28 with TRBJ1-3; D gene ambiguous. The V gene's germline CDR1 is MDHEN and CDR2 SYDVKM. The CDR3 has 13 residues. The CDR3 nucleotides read TGTGCCAGCAGTTTATTCGCGGTACCCCCCCGGCATTTT. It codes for CASSLFAVPPRHF.

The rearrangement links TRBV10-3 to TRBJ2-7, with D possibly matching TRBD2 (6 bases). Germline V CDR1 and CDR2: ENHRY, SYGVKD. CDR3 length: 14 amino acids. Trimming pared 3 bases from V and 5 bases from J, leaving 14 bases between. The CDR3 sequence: CAISEPGLQNEQYV. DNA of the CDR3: TGTGCCATCAGTGAACCGGGACTGCAGAACGAGCAGTACGTC.

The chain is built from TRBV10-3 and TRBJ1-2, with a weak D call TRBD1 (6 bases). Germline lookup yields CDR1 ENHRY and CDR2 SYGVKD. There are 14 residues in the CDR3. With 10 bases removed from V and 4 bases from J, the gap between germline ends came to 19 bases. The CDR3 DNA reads TGTGCCACCGAGTTGATACAGGGAAGCTATGGCTACACCTTC. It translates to CATELIQGSYGYTF.

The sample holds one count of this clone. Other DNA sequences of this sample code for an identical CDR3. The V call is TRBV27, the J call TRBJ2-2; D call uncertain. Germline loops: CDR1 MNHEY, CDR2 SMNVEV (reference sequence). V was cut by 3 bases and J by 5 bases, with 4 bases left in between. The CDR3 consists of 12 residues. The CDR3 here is CASSFRTGELFF. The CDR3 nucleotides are TGTGCCAGCAGTTTCCGGACCGGGGAGCTGTTTTTT.